The clone carrying this T cell receptor beta chain occurred a few times. Its antigen is as yet unknown. A junction boundary mismatches the germline segment, possibly from a read error. During its preparation, the TCRbeta library received unique molecular identifiers. TCRdb analysed the PCR reads with MiXCR anew, one entry per CDR3 protein. The sample contains 85,000 to 120,000 distinct CDR3 sequences, 4.5% to 7.5% of which appear only once. These data are taken from a study of T-cell reconstitution after alpha-beta-depleted transplantation in children. Broader study findings: Surviving recipient T cells and thymic progenitors produced the high day-60 TCRbeta diversity seen in some patients. By one year post-transplant, T-cell counts and diversity largely arose from T cells that were newly produced. The study reportedly traced alpha-beta T cells about two months after transplant to several hundred expanded graft clones.

CDR3 size: 19 residues. The gene calls are TRBV12-3 or TRBV12-4 and TRBJ2-5, with TRBD2 identical over 10 bases. The clonotype was recovered from a female patient aged 2-9 years who had a stem cell transplant for Fanconi anemia, so the T cells may come from the graft donor. The specimen was PBMCs, mostly from graft donor cells, collected 60 days after TCRalphabeta/CD19-depleted stem cell transplant. CDR3 DNA sequence: TGTGCCAGCTGTTTAGCGCTGATGAGCGGGGGGGCCGATCAAGAGACCCAGTACTTC. Protein sequence: CASCLALMSGGADQETQYF.